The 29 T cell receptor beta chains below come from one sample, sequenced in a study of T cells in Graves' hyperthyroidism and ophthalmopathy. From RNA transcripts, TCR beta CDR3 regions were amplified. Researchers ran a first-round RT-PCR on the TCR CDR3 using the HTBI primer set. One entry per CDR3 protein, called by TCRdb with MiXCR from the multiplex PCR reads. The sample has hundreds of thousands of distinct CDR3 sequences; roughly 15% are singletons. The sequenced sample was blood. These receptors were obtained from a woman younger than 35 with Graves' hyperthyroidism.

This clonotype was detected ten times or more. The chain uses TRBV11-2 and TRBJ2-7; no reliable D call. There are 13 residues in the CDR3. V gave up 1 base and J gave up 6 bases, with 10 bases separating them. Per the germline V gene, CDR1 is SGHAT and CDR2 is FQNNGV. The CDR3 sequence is CASSLVALREQYF. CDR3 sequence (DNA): TGTGCCAGCAGCTTAGTTGCACTACGCGAGCAGTACTTC.

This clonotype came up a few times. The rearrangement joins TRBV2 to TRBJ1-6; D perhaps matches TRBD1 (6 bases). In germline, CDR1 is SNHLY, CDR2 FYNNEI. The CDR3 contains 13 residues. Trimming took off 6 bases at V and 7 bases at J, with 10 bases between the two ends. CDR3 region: CASRDRENSPLHF. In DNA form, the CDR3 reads TGTGCCAGCAGGGACAGAGAAAATTCACCCCTCCACTTT. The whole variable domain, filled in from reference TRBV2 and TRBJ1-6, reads EPEVTQTPSHQVTQMGQEVILRCVPISNHLYFYWYRQILGQKVEFLVSFYNNEISEKSEIFDDQFSVERPDGSNFTLKIRSTKLEDSAMYFCASRDRENSPLHFGNGTRLTVT.

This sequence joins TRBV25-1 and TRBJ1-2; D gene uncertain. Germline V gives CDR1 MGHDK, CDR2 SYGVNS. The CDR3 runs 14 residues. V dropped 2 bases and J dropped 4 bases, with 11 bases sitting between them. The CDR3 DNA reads TGTGCCAGCAGTGAACGCGACACGATCTATGGCTACACCTTC. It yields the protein CASSERDTIYGYTF.

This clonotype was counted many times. Here the CDR3 reads CASGVGQGLSYEQYF. The CDR3 DNA sequence: TGTGCCTCCGGAGTGGGACAGGGGCTCTCCTACGAGCAGTACTTC. V is TRBV10-3 and J is TRBJ2-7, with TRBD1 matching 10 bases. The CDR3 is made up of 15 amino acids. Trimming cost V 11 bases and J 0 bases; bases outside gene matches: 10. Germline-derived CDR1 and CDR2 are ENHRY and SYGVKD.

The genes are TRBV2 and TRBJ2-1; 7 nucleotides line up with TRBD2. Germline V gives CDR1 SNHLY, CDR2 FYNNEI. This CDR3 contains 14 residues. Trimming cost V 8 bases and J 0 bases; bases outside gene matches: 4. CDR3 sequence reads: CASGEGISYNEQFF. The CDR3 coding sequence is TGTGCCAGCGGGGAGGGAATCTCCTACAATGAGCAGTTCTTC. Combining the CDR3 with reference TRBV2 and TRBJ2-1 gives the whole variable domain EPEVTQTPSHQVTQMGQEVILRCVPISNHLYFYWYRQILGQKVEFLVSFYNNEISEKSEIFDDQFSVERPDGSNFTLKIRSTKLEDSAMYFCASGEGISYNEQFFGPGTRLTVL.

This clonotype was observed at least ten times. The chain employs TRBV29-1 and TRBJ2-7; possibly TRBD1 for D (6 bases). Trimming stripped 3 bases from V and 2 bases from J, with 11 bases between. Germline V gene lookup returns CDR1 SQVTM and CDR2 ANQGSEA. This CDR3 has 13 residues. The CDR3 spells CSVDTGHTYEQYF. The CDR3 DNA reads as TGCAGCGTTGATACGGGACACACCTACGAGCAGTACTTC.

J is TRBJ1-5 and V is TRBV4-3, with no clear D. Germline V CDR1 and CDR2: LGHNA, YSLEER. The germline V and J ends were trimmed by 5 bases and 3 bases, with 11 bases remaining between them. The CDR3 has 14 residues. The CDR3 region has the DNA TGCGCCAGCAGCGACGGGCTCACCAATCAGCCCCAGCATTTT. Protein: CASSDGLTNQPQHF.

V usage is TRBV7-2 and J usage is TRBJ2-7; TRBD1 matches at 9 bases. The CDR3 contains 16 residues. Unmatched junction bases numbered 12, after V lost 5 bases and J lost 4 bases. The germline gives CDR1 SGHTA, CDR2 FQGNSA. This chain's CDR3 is CASSLEAGTGLYEQYF. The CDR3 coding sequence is TGTGCCAGCAGCCTGGAGGCCGGGACAGGGTTGTACGAGCAGTACTTC.

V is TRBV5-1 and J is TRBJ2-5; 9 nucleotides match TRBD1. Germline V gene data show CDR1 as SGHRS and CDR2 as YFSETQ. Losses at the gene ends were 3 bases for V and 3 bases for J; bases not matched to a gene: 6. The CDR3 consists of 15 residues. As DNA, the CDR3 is TGCGCCAGCAGCTCTTACAGGGGGCAGGAAGAGACCCAGTACTTC. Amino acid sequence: CASSSYRGQEETQYF.

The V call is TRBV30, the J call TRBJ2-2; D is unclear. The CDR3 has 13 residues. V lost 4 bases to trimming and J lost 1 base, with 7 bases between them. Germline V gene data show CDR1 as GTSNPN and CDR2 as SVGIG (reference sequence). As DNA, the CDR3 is TGTGCCTGGACACAAATGAACACCGGGGAGCTGTTTTTT. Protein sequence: CAWTQMNTGELFF.

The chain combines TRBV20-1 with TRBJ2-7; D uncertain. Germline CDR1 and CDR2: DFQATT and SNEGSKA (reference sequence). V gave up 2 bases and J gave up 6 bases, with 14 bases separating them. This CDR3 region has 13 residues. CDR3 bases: TGCAGTGCTAGACGACACGAGGCCCGCGAGCAGTACTTC. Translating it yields CSARRHEAREQYF.

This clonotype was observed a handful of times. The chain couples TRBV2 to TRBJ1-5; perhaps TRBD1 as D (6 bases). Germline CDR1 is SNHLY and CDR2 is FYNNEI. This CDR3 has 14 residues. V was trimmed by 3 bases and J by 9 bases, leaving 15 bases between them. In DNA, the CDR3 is TGTGCCAGCAGTGAGTACAGGGAAGTCGGGCCCCAGCATTTT. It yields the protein CASSEYREVGPQHF. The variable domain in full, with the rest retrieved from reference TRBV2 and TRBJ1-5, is EPEVTQTPSHQVTQMGQEVILRCVPISNHLYFYWYRQILGQKVEFLVSFYNNEISEKSEIFDDQFSVERPDGSNFTLKIRSTKLEDSAMYFCASSEYREVGPQHFGDGTRLSIL.

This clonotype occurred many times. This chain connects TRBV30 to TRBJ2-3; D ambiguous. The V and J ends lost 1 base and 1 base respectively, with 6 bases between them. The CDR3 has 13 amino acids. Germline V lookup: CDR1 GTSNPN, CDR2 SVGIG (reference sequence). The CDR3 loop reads CAWSETRTDTQYF. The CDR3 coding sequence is TGTGCCTGGAGTGAGACCCGCACAGATACGCAGTATTTT.

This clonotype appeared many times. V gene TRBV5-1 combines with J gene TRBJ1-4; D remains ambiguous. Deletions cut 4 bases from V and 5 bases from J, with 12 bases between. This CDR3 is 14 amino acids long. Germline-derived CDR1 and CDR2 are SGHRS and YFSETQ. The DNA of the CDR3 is TGCGCCAGCAGCCCGGACCTCCAAAATGAAAAACTGTTTTTT. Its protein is CASSPDLQNEKLFF.

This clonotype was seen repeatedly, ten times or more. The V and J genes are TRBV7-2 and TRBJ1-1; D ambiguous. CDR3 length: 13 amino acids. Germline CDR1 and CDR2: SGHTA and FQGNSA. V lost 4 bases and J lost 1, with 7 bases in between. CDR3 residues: CASSSHQNTEAFF. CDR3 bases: TGTGCCAGCAGCTCTCACCAGAACACTGAAGCTTTCTTT.

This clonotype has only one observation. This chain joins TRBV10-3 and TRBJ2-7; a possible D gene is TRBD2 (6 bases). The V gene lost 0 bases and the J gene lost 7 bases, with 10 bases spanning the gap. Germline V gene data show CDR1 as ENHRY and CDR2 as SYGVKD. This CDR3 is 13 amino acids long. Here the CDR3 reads CAISESLEGEQYF. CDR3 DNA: TGTGCCATCAGTGAGTCTCTGGAGGGAGAGCAGTACTTC.

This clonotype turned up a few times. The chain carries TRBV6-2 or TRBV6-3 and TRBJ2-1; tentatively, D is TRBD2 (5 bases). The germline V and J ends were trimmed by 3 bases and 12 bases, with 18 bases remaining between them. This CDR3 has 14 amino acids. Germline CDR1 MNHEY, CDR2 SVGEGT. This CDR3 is CASSYLIVEGRQFF. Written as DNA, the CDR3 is TGTGCCAGCAGTTATCTTATCGTAGAGGGCCGGCAGTTCTTC.

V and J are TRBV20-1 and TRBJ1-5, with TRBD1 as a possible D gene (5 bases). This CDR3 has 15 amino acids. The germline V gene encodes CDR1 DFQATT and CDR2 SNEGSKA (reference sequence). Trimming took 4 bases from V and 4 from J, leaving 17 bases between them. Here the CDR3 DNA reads TGCAGTGCTACTCACGCCGGGACCCCAAATCAGCCCCAGCATTTT. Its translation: CSATHAGTPNQPQHF.

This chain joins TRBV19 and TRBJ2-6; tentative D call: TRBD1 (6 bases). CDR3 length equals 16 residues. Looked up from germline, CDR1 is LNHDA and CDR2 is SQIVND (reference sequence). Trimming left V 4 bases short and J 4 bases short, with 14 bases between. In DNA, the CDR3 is TGTGCCAGTAGTAAAGGCAGGGGAGCAGGGGCCAACGTCCTGACTTTC. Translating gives CASSKGRGAGANVLTF.

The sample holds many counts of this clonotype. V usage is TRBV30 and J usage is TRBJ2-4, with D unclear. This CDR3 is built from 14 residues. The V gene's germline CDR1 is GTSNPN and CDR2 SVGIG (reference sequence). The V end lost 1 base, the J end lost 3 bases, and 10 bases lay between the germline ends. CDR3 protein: CAWSGFTSKNIQYF. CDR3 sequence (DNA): TGTGCCTGGAGTGGCTTCACCAGCAAAAACATTCAGTACTTC.

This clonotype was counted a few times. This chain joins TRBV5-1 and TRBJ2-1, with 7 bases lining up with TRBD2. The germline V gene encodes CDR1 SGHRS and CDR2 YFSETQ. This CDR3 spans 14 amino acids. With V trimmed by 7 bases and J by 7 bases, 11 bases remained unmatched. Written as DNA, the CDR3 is TGCGCCAGCCGTCTGGGGGGGAGGGTTAATGAGCAGTTCTTC. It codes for CASRLGGRVNEQFF.

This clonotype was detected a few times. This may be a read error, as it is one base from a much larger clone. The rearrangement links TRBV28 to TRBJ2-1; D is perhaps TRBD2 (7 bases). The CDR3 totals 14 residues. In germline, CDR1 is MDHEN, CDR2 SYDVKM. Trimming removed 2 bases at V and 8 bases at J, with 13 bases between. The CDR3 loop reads CASSLTGGEDEQFF. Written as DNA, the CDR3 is TGTGCCAGCAGTTTAACGGGGGGCGAGGATGAGCAGTTCTTC.

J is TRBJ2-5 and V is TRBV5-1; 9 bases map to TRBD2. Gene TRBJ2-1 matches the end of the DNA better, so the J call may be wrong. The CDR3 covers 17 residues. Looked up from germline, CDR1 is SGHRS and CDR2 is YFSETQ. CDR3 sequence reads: CASSIGGTSKRQETQFF. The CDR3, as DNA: TGCGCCAGCAGCATCGGAGGGACTAGCAAACGTCAAGAGACCCAGTTCTTC.

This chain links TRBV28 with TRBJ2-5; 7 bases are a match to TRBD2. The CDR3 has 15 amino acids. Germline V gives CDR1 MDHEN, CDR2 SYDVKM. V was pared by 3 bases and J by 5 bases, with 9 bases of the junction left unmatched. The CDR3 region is CASSFVGGPDETQYF. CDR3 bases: TGTGCCAGCAGTTTTGTGGGAGGGCCAGACGAGACCCAGTACTTC.

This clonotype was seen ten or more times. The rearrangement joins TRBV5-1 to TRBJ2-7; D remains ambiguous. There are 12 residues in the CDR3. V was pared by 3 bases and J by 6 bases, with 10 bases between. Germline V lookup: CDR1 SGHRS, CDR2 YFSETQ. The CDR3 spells CASSSLSGEQYF. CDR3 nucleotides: TGCGCCAGCAGCTCACTTTCCGGCGAGCAGTACTTC.

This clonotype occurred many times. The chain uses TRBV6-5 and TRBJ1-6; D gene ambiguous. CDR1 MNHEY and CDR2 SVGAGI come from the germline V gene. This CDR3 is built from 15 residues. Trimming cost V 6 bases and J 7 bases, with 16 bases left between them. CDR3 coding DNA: TGTGCCAGCAGCCTTGCAGAACGGTTAAATTCACCCCTCCACTTT. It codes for CASSLAERLNSPLHF.

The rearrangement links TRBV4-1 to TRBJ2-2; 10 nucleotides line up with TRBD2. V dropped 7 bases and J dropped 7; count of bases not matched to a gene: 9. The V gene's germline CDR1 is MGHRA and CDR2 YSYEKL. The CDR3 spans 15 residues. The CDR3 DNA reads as TGCGCCAGCACCACGACTAGCGGGTTCAGCGGGGAGCTGTTTTTT. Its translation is CASTTTSGFSGELFF.

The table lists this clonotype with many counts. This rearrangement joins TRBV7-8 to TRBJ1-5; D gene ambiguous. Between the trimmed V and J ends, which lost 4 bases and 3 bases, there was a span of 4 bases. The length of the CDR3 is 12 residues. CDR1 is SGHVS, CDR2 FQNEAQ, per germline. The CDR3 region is CASSSHNQPQHF. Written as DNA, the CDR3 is TGTGCCAGCAGCTCTCACAATCAGCCCCAGCATTTT.

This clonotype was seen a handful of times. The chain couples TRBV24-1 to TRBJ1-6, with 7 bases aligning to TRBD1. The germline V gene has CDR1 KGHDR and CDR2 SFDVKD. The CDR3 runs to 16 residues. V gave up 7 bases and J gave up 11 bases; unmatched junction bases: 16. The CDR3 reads CATREGQDGKRAPLHF. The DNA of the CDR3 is TGTGCCACCAGAGAAGGACAGGACGGTAAAAGGGCACCCCTCCACTTT.